A single sample is the source of the 27 T cell receptor beta chains below, sequenced in a study of blood T cells in healthy people across ages. Combining a sample-barcoded 5' primer with a J-beta primer mix, a second PCR ran for roughly 7 to 12 cycles. MiXCR, run by TCRdb on the 5' RACE reads, gives a single entry per CDR3 protein. The table records over a million distinct CDR3 sequences, less than 45% of them present only once. Sequencing was done on a sample of blood. The receptors were gathered from a young woman in good health.

This chain uses TRBV18 with TRBJ1-2; no definite D call. V was pared by 2 bases and J by 1 base, with 11 bases between. CDR3 length equals 15 residues. CDR1 and CDR2 from the germline V gene are KGHSH and LQKENI. The DNA for the CDR3 is TGTGCCAGCTCACCAACCGACACCATTAACTATGGCTACACCTTC. It specifies CASSPTDTINYGYTF.

This sequence joins TRBV28 and TRBJ2-3; TRBD2 aligns across 8 bases. The germline gives CDR1 MDHEN, CDR2 SYDVKM. The CDR3 totals 16 residues. Unmatched junction bases numbered 7, after V lost 5 bases and J lost 0 bases. This CDR3 reads CASSRTSRMSTDTQYF. CDR3 bases: TGTGCCAGCAGTCGGACTAGCAGGATGAGCACAGATACGCAGTATTTT.

The table lists this clonotype with a few counts. V gene TRBV7-2 combines with J gene TRBJ1-2; D unresolved. V was trimmed by 1 base and J by 7 bases, leaving 16 bases between them. The CDR3 runs 15 residues. Per the germline V gene, CDR1 is SGHTA and CDR2 is FQGNSA. Here the CDR3 reads CASSLDPVIEGGYTF. The CDR3 bases are TGTGCCAGCAGCTTAGATCCAGTGATTGAGGGTGGCTACACCTTC.

This clonotype was recorded a few times. The rearrangement uses TRBV9 and TRBJ2-1, with D tentatively TRBD1 (6 bases). V dropped 0 bases and J dropped 6 bases, with 13 bases sitting between them. Germline CDR1 and CDR2: SGDLS and YYNGEE. The CDR3 runs to 15 residues. The CDR3, as DNA: TGTGCCAGCAGCGTAGCTGGGGGCGTTATCAATGAGCAGTTCTTC. Its translation: CASSVAGGVINEQFF.

This clonotype was observed a few times. The genes are TRBV7-2 and TRBJ2-5, with a weak D call TRBD2 (5 bases). The germline V gene encodes CDR1 SGHTA and CDR2 FQGNSA. CDR3 size: 13 residues. V lost 1 base to trimming and J lost 13 bases, with 16 bases between them. CDR3: CASSLGLATLGYF. As DNA, the CDR3 is TGTGCCAGCAGCTTAGGGCTAGCAACCTTGGGGTACTTC.

The chain carries TRBV7-2 and TRBJ2-5, with D possibly called TRBD1 or TRBD2 (5 bases each). Germline V gives CDR1 SGHTA, CDR2 FQGNSA. With 0 bases removed from V and 11 bases from J, the gap between germline ends came to 19 bases. CDR3 size: 15 residues. CDR3 in DNA: TGTGCCAGCAGCTTAGCGGGACCCCCTGGCAATGAGCAGTACTTC. Its translation: CASSLAGPPGNEQYF. The whole variable domain, filled in from reference TRBV7-2 and TRBJ2-5, reads GAGVSQSPSNKVTEKGKDVELRCDPISGHTALYWYRQSLGQGLEFLIYFQGNSAPDKSGLPSDRFSAERTGGSVSTLTIQRTQQEDSAVYLCASSLAGPPGNEQYFGPGTRLLVL.

In regard to this clonotype: With a much larger clone just one base away, this may be a read error. The chain links TRBV4-3 to TRBJ1-6; 8 positions agree with TRBD1. This CDR3 spans 14 amino acids. The germline CDR1 and CDR2 sequences are LGHNA and YSLEER. The CDR3 is CASSGQGYNSPPHF. The CDR3 DNA sequence: TGCGCCAGCAGCGGACAGGGTTACAATTCACCCCCCCACTTT.

The CDR3 nucleotides read TGTGCCGGGGGGGGACTAGCGGGCGCCGGAGAGACCCAGTACTTC. This sequence encodes CAGGGLAGAGETQYF. J is TRBJ2-5 and V is TRBV7-2; 12 bases align to TRBD2. V lost 11 bases and J lost 4; bases outside the gene matches: 11. The CDR3 is made up of 15 amino acids. Germline values: CDR1 SGHTA, CDR2 FQGNSA.

The chain links TRBV14 to TRBJ2-3, with TRBD1 as a possible D gene (6 bases). The CDR3 covers 17 residues. Trimming removed 5 bases at V and 4 bases at J, with 22 bases between. The germline V gene encodes CDR1 SGHDN and CDR2 FVKESK. The CDR3 sequence is CASSSYPGEKEADTQYF. As DNA, the CDR3 is TGTGCCAGCAGCTCCTACCCAGGGGAGAAGGAAGCAGATACGCAGTATTTT.

This chain connects TRBV6-5 to TRBJ2-5; TRBD1 might be the D (6 bases). The germline V and J ends were trimmed by 6 bases and 4 bases, with 18 bases remaining between them. CDR3 length equals 15 residues. The V gene's germline CDR1 is MNHEY and CDR2 SVGAGI. DNA for the CDR3: TGTGCCAGCAGCAGGGGTGAGGGGAATCCAGAGACCCAGTACTTC. It is translated as CASSRGEGNPETQYF.

In this sample, this clonotype turned up a few times. The V call is TRBV6-5, the J call TRBJ2-7; D remains unclear. This CDR3 spans 13 amino acids. Trimming removed 3 bases from V and 6 bases from J, with 12 bases in between. The germline CDR1 and CDR2 sequences are MNHEY and SVGAGI. This CDR3 reads CASSYPGRREQYF. In DNA form, the CDR3 reads TGTGCCAGCAGTTATCCCGGACGGCGCGAGCAGTACTTC.

The table lists this clonotype with a count of one. It may be a read error: a sequence one base away is much more abundant. This sequence joins TRBV29-1 and TRBJ1-2; D is ambiguous. Germline CDR1 is SQVTM and CDR2 is ANQGSEA. This CDR3 spans 13 amino acids. CDR3 amino acids: CSVENQENYGYAF. The CDR3 DNA follows: TGCAGCGTTGAGAATCAGGAGAACTATGGCTACGCCTTC. The whole variable domain, remainder taken from reference TRBV29-1 and TRBJ1-2, is SAVISQKPSRDICQRGTSLTIQCQVDSQVTMMFWYRQQPGQSLTLIATANQGSEATYESGFVIDKFPISRPNLTFSTLTVSNMSPEDSSIYLCSVENQENYGYAFGSGTRLTVV.

On this clonotype: A read error may account for a junction end that differs from germline. V gene TRBV20-1 combines with J gene TRBJ2-5; D is tentatively TRBD1 or TRBD2 (7 bases each). CDR1 DFQATT and CDR2 SNEGSKA come from the germline V gene (reference sequence). The CDR3 sequence is 14 residues long. The CDR3 here is CSARADRAGETRYF. The CDR3 nucleotides are TGCAGTGCTAGAGCAGACAGGGCGGGAGAGACCCGGTACTTC.

The rearrangement links TRBV6-6 to TRBJ1-2, with 7 nucleotides matching TRBD1. Unmatched junction bases numbered 6, after V lost 8 bases and J lost 0 bases. The germline V gene encodes CDR1 MNHNY and CDR2 SVGAGI (reference sequence). The CDR3 covers 14 residues. The CDR3 DNA sequence: TGTGCCAGCCGACGACAGGGCACTAACTATGGCTACACCTTC. It specifies CASRRQGTNYGYTF.

This clonotype was seen more than once but under ten times. The V call is TRBV29-1, the J call TRBJ1-4; D gene ambiguous. This CDR3 is built from 11 residues. The germline gives CDR1 SQVTM, CDR2 ANQGSEA. V was trimmed by 4 bases and J by 1 base, leaving 1 base between them. The CDR3 DNA is TGCAGCGTTGGAACTAATGAAAAACTGTTTTTT. Translating it yields CSVGTNEKLFF.

This chain connects TRBV20-1 to TRBJ2-3; 11 positions agree with TRBD1. The ends lost 5 bases at V and 3 bases at J; junction bases unmatched: 4. CDR1 and CDR2 from the germline V gene are DFQATT and SNEGSKA (reference sequence). This CDR3 is 14 amino acids long. The chain's CDR3 is CSALDRGRTDTQYF. CDR3 DNA sequence: TGCAGTGCTTTGGACAGGGGGCGAACAGATACGCAGTATTTT.

The chain couples TRBV6-2 or TRBV6-3 to TRBJ2-2; perhaps TRBD1 as D (6 bases). Germline V lookup: CDR1 MNHEY, CDR2 SVGEGT. The ends were cut back, 6 bases at V and 3 bases at J, with 17 bases in the middle. The CDR3 contains 16 residues. In DNA form, the CDR3 reads TGTGCCAGCAGCCAACAGGGAAACGGAGACACCGGGGAGCTGTTTTTT. It is translated as CASSQQGNGDTGELFF.

V is TRBV6-1 and J is TRBJ2-3; 8 nucleotides match TRBD1. The germline V gene encodes CDR1 MNHNS and CDR2 SASEGT. The CDR3 has 14 amino acids. V shed 6 bases, J shed 2 bases, and the junction held 4 bases outside the gene matches. The CDR3 loop is CASRRDRLTDTQYF. CDR3 coding DNA: TGTGCCAGCAGGAGGGACAGGCTCACAGATACGCAGTATTTT.

V gene TRBV12-5 combines with J gene TRBJ1-2; possible D gene TRBD1, 5 bases. Per germline, CDR1 LGHNT and CDR2 FRNRAP. The CDR3 spans 19 residues. Trimming took 2 bases from V and 7 from J, leaving 29 bases between them. This CDR3 reads CASGLPSFGTSLRKGGYTF. CDR3 bases: TGTGCTAGTGGTTTGCCCTCCTTCGGGACTTCCCTCCGCAAGGGTGGCTACACCTTC.

On this clonotype: At one end, the junction sequence differs from germline, possibly due to a read error. The chain employs TRBV6-2 or TRBV6-3 and TRBJ2-3; D call uncertain. This CDR3 has 16 residues. Germline CDR1 and CDR2: MNHEY and SVGEGT. The chain's CDR3 is CASTLPGSGGTETQYF. In DNA, the CDR3 is TGTGCCAGCACTCTCCCAGGTTCCGGCGGCACAGAAACGCAGTATTTT.

J is TRBJ1-5 and V is TRBV2; TRBD1 is a possible D gene (5 bases). The V end was cut by 4 bases, the J end by 9 bases, with 13 bases between. Germline values: CDR1 SNHLY, CDR2 FYNNEI. The CDR3 spans 13 residues. CDR3 in DNA: TGTGCCAGCAGTGGGGGAGGGGCAAGGCCCCAGCATTTT. This translates into CASSGGGARPQHF.

CDR3 sequence reads: CASSNRDLDSTGELFF. CDR3 bases: TGTGCCAGCAGTAACCGGGACCTCGACTCCACCGGGGAGCTGTTTTTT. The rearrangement links TRBV27 to TRBJ2-2; D possibly matches TRBD1 or TRBD2 (5 bases each). The CDR3 is 16 amino acids. Trimming removed 5 bases at V and 4 bases at J, with 17 bases between. Germline loops: CDR1 MNHEY, CDR2 SMNVEV (reference sequence).

CDR3 in DNA: TGTGCCAGCAGCCAAGGGGGGCATGGTAATGAAAAACTGTTTTTT. It encodes CASSQGGHGNEKLFF. The chain combines TRBV3-1 with TRBJ1-4, with a tentative D call TRBD1 (6 bases). Germline lookup yields CDR1 LGHDT and CDR2 YNNKEL (reference sequence). The V end lost 1 base, the J end lost 4 bases, and 10 bases lay between the germline ends. This CDR3 has 15 amino acids.

The chain carries TRBV6-2 or TRBV6-3 and TRBJ2-1, with D tentatively TRBD2 (7 bases). The ends were cut back, 8 bases at V and 1 base at J, with 15 bases in the middle. CDR1 and CDR2 (germline): MNHEY, SVGEGT. The CDR3 has 15 amino acids. This CDR3 is CASLKGGGSYNEQFF. The DNA for the CDR3 is TGTGCCAGCCTCAAGGGGGGAGGGTCCTACAATGAGCAGTTCTTC.

The chain combines TRBV5-4 with TRBJ2-3; TRBD2 matches at 8 bases. The CDR3 extends over 16 amino acids. CDR1 and CDR2 (germline): SGHNT, YYREEE (reference sequence). V dropped 4 bases and J dropped 3; count of bases not matched to a gene: 10. CDR3 region: CASSRSGAGVTDTQYF. The CDR3 region has the DNA TGTGCCAGCAGCCGGTCTGGAGCGGGGGTAACAGATACGCAGTATTTT.

This chain links TRBV25-1 with TRBJ1-6; D gene uncertain. Germline assignment: CDR1 MGHDK and CDR2 SYGVNS. This CDR3 is built from 12 residues. Deletions cut 5 bases from V and 10 bases from J, with 9 bases between. DNA of the CDR3: TGTGCCAGCAGTCGGTTGGGGTCACCCCTCCACTTT. This translates into CASSRLGSPLHF. Complete variable domain (other parts from reference TRBV25-1 and TRBJ1-6): EADIYQTPRYLVIGTGKKITLECSQTMGHDKMYWYQQDPGMELHLIHYSYGVNSTEKGDLSSESTVSRIRTEHFPLTLESARPSHTSQYLCASSRLGSPLHFGNGTRLTVT.

Worth noting for this clonotype: A read error may explain this, as a much larger clone is one base away. The V gene is TRBV29-1, the J gene TRBJ2-1; D is possibly TRBD2 (7 bases). V lost 7 bases, J lost 3 bases, and 13 bases lay in between. This CDR3 spans 13 amino acids. The germline V gene encodes CDR1 SQVTM and CDR2 ANQGSEA. The CDR3 sequence is CSASGEGYNEQFF. The CDR3 region has the DNA TGCAGCGCCTCAGGGGAGGGCTACAATGAGCAGTTCTTC.